The clone carrying this T cell receptor beta chain was counted a few times. This sample is part of a study of blood T cell repertoires in COVID-19. Authors' analysis steps: Amplification from reference gene primers served as the basis for estimated nucleated cell counts. Profiling relied on immunoSEQ multiplex PCR, and the TCRdb table lists in-frame clones only, not all of them. The V and J calls and clone size were taken over from that table, and D and trimming were inferred from the DNA. The table lists under 300,000 clones, approximately 90% of them singletons. Residents of 24 US areas, aged roughly 18 to 89 years, made up the participants. The sequence was obtained from a woman between 40 and 50 years old with acute COVID-19. Input material: PBMCs or T cells enriched from blood (not recorded which).

This chain's CDR3 is CASSLGGDYGYTF. In DNA form, the CDR3 reads TGTGCCAGCAGCTTGGGTGGAGACTATGGCTACACCTTC. This sequence joins TRBV5-6 and TRBJ1-2; D call uncertain. Trimming pared 0 bases from V and 3 bases from J, leaving 6 bases between. The CDR3 has 13 amino acids. Germline CDR1 is SGHDT and CDR2 is YYEEEE.